This TCR beta chain was sequenced during a study of T cells after yellow fever vaccination. MiXCR, applied by TCRdb to the 5' RACE reads, yields one record per CDR3 protein. The repertoire includes some 350,000 distinct CDR3 sequences, roughly 10% of them detected once, and 18% sits in the top ten. This clonotype was counted a few times. V lost 6 bases and J 4 bases, leaving 19 bases between the germline ends. Germline loops: CDR1 SNHLY, CDR2 FYNNEI. The CDR3 has 15 residues. The source of this sequence is a man younger than 35 who received the YFV17D yellow fever vaccine. The chain has TRBV2 and TRBJ2-7, with D possibly being TRBD1 or TRBD2 (5 bases each). The source was PBMCs, collected on the day of the first yellow fever vaccination. CDR3 loop: CASRVTGRRTYEQYV. In DNA form, the CDR3 reads TGTGCCAGCAGGGTTACAGGACGTCGGACTTACGAGCAGTACGTC.